This T cell receptor beta chain was identified in a study of early stage breast cancer tumors. Study details: ER+/PR+/HER2- status applied to about 70% of the 16 invasive breast tumors. Study outcomes and limitations: Chain pairing and CD4, CD8 or FOXP3 expression were not captured.

This CDR3 region has 12 residues. Germline CDR1 ENHRY, CDR2 SYGVKD. The V segment lost 6 bases and the J segment 6 bases; nucleotides outside the gene matches: 2. This table comes from immunoSEQ multiplex PCR, and its TCRdb copy is limited to in-frame clones, with some not included. Altogether 25,000 to 30,000 clones are present, around 70% being singletons, with the ten largest covering around 35%. A word on this clone: Antigen: not known.

V usage is TRBV10-3 and J usage is TRBJ2-1, with 7 bases aligning to TRBD1. The clonotype originates from a person aged 50-59 years with breast cancer. Material for sequencing was blood. The CDR3 nucleotides read TGTGCCATCAGGGGACAGATCAATGAGCAGTTCTTC. As protein: CAIRGQINEQFF.